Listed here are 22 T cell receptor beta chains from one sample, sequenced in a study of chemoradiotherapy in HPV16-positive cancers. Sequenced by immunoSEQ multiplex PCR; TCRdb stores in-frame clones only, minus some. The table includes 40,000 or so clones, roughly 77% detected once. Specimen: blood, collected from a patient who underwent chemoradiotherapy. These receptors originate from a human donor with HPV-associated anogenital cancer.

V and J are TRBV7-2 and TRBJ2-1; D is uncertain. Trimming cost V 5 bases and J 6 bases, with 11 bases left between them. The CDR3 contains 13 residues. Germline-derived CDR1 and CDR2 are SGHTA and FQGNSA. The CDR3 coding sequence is TGTGCCAGCAGCCCCCCCGGACCCAATGAGCAGTTCTTC. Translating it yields CASSPPGPNEQFF.

The DNA for the CDR3 is TGTGCCAGCAGCAGGACTAGTACCTACGAGCAGTACTTC. Translated: CASSRTSTYEQYF. The rearrangement uses TRBV7-2 and TRBJ2-7, with TRBD2 matching over 7 bases. V lost 5 bases, J lost 2 bases, and 3 bases stayed unmatched. This CDR3 has 13 residues. The germline CDR1 and CDR2 sequences are SGHTA and FQGNSA.

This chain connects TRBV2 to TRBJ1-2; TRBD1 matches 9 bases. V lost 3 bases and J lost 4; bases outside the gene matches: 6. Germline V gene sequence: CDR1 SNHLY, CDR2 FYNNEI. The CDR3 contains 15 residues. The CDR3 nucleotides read TGTGCCAGCAGTGACGGGACAGGGAAATCCTATGGCTACACCTTC. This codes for CASSDGTGKSYGYTF.

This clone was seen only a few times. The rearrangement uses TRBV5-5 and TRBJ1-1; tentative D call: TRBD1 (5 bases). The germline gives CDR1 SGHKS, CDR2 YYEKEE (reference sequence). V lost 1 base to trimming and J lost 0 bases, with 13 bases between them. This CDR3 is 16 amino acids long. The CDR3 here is CASSLKVDSLNTEAFF. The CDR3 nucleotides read TGTGCCAGCAGCTTGAAGGTTGACAGCTTGAACACTGAAGCTTTCTTT.

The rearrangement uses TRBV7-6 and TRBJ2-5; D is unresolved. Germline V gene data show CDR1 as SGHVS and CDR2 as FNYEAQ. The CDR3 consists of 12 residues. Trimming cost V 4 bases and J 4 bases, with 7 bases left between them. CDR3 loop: CASSSNRETQYF. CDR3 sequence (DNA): TGTGCCAGCAGCTCCAACCGAGAGACCCAGTACTTC. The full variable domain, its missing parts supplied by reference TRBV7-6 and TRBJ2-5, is GAGVSQSPRYKVTKRGQDVALRCDPISGHVSLYWYRQALGQGPEFLTYFNYEAQQDKSGLPNDRFSAERPEGSISTLTIQRTEQRDSAMYRCASSSNRETQYFGPGTRLLVL.

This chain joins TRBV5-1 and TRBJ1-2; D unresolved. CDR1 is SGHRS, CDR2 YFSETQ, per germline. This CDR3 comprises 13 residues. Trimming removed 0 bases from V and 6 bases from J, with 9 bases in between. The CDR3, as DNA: TGCGCCAGCAGCTTGGGGCTCCAGGATGGCTACACCTTC. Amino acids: CASSLGLQDGYTF.

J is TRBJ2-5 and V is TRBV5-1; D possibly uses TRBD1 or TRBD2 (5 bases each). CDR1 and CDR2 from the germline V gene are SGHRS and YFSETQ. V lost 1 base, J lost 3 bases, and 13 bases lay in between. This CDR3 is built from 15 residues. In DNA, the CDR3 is TGCGCCAGCAGCTTGCGGGGCTTCGCGGAAGAGACCCAGTACTTC. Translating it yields CASSLRGFAEETQYF.

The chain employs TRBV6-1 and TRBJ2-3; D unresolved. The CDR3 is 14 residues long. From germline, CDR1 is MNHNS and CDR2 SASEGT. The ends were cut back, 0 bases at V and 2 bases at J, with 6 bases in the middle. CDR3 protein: CASSEAANTDTQYF. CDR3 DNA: TGTGCCAGCAGTGAAGCGGCAAACACAGATACGCAGTATTTT.

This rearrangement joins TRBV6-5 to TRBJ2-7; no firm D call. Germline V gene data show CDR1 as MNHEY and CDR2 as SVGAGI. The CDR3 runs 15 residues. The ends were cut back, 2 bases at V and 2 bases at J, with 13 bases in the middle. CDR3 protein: CASSYAAGVAYEQYF. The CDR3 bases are TGTGCCAGCAGTTACGCGGCAGGCGTCGCCTACGAGCAGTACTTC.

Written as DNA, the CDR3 is TGTGCCAGCAGCAACCCGGAAACGGATACGCAGTATTTT. Translation: CASSNPETDTQYF. The V gene is TRBV9, the J gene TRBJ2-3, with D unclear. There are 13 residues in the CDR3. The germline V gene encodes CDR1 SGDLS and CDR2 YYNGEE. V lost 4 bases and J 6 bases, leaving 12 bases between the germline ends.

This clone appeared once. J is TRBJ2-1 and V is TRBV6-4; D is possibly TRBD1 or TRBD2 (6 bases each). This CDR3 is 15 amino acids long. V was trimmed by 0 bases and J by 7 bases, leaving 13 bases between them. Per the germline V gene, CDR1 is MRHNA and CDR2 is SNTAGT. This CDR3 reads CASSDSIGGPNEQFF. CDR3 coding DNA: TGTGCCAGCAGTGACTCGATAGGGGGGCCAAATGAGCAGTTCTTC.

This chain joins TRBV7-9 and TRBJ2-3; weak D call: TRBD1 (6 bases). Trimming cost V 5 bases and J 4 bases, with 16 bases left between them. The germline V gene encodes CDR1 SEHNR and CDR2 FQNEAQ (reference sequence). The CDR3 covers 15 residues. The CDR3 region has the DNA TGTGCCAGCAGCCAAGCAACAGGGAGAGCAGATACGCAGTATTTT. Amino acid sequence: CASSQATGRADTQYF.

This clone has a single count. In DNA, the CDR3 is TGTGCCAGCAGCAGAGCGTCGAGGGGAGAGACCCAGTACTTC. As protein: CASSRASRGETQYF. V gene TRBV9 combines with J gene TRBJ2-5; D possibly uses TRBD1 or TRBD2 (5 bases each). The length of the CDR3 is 14 residues. Germline assignment: CDR1 SGDLS and CDR2 YYNGEE. Trimming took 4 bases from V and 4 from J, leaving 14 bases between them.

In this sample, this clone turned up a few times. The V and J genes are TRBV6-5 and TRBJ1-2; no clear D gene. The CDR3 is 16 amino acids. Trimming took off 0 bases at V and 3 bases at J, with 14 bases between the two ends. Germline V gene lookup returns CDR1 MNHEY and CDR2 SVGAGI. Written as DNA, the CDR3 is TGTGCCAGCAGTTACTCGAGAGGGCGGAGCGACTATGGCTACACCTTC. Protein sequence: CASSYSRGRSDYGYTF.

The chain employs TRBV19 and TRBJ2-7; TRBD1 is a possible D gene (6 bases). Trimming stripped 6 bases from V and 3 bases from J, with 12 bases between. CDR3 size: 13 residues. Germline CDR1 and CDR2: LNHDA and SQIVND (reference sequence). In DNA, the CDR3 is TGTGCCAGTAGATACCAGACAGGCTACGAGCAGTACTTC. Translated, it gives CASRYQTGYEQYF.

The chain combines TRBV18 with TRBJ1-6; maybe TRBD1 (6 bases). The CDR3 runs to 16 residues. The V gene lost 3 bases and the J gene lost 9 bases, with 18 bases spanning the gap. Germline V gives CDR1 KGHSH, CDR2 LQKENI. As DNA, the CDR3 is TGTGCCAGCTCACCCCCGGCCGGGGGCGATGGTTCACCCCTCCACTTT. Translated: CASSPPAGGDGSPLHF.

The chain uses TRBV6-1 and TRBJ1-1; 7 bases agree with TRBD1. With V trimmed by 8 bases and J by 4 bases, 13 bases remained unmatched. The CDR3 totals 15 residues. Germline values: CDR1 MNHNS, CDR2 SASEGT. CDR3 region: CASGQDASWGTEAFF. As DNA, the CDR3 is TGTGCCAGCGGACAGGACGCCTCTTGGGGCACTGAAGCTTTCTTT.

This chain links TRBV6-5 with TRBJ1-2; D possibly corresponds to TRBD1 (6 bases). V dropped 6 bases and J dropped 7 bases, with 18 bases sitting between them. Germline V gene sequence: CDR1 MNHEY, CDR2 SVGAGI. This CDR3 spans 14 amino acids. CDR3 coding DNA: TGTGCCAGCAGGACCAGGCGGGGGGCGAGTGGCTACACCTTC. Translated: CASRTRRGASGYTF.

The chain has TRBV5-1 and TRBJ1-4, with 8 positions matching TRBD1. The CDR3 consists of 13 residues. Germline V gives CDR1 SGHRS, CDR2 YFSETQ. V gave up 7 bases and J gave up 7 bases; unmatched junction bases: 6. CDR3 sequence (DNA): TGCGCCAGCCGAGGACAGGGTGGTGAAAAACTGTTTTTT. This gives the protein CASRGQGGEKLFF.

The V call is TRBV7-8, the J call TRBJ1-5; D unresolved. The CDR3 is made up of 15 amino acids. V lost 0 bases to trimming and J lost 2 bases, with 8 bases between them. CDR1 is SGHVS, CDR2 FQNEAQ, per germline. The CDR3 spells CASSLAGPRNQPQHF. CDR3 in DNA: TGTGCCAGCAGCTTAGCTGGGCCCCGCAATCAGCCCCAGCATTTT.

CDR3 sequence: CAWSEQFYGYTF. CDR3 bases: TGTGCCTGGAGTGAACAGTTCTATGGCTACACCTTC. This rearrangement joins TRBV30 to TRBJ1-2; D unclear. The CDR3 totals 12 residues. V lost 1 base and J 4 bases, leaving 7 bases between the germline ends. Germline values: CDR1 GTSNPN, CDR2 SVGIG (reference sequence).

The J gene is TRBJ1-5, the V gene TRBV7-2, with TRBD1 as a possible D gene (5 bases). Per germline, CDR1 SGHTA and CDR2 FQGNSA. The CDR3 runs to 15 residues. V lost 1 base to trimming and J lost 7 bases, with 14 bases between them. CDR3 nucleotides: TGTGCCAGCAGCTTAGGGCAGGGAGGCCGCCAGCCCCAGCATTTT. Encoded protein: CASSLGQGGRQPQHF.